This is a list of T cell receptor beta chains from one sample in a study of blood T cell repertoires in COVID-19. The assay was immunoSEQ multiplex PCR, and TCRdb's table has in-frame clones only and misses some. Of over 110,000 clones in the sample, 87% were seen once. Sample: PBMCs or T cells enriched from blood (not recorded which). The receptors here all came from a man in his 60s who had recovered from COVID-19. CDR3s include the opening cysteine and the closing phenylalanine or tryptophan. The D gene is left open where the match is weak. Part of the rows lack a size; the others show once, few, many or a class for expanded clones.

v_call	d_call	cdr3_length	j_call	clone_size	cdr3_aa
TRBV6-5	TRBD1	14	TRBJ2-5	.	CASSLEGAKETQYF
TRBV7-3	.	11	TRBJ2-1	.	CASSLNSEQFF
TRBV5-1	.	13	TRBJ2-2	once	CASSPGVNGELFF
TRBV7-6	.	15	TRBJ1-1	.	CASSLGGVMNTEAFF
TRBV2	TRBD2	15	TRBJ2-5	.	CASSDSGSRQETQYF
TRBV6-4	.	14	TRBJ2-2	.	CASSLEAYTGELFF
TRBV29-1	TRBD2	12	TRBJ2-1	.	CSVTSGSYEQFF
TRBV7-9	TRBD2	13	TRBJ2-5	.	CASLGLAGETQYF
TRBV4-2	.	15	TRBJ1-2	.	CASSQDRGRDYGYTF
TRBV6-6	.	15	TRBJ1-3	.	CASSYATVSGNTIYF
TRBV6-5	.	15	TRBJ2-3	.	CASTKGAGAADTQYF
TRBV19	.	15	TRBJ1-1	few	CASSPLAGLGTEAFF
TRBV18	TRBD1	13	TRBJ1-4	.	CASSRDSREKLFF
TRBV20-1	.	11	TRBJ2-5	.	CSAAREETQYF
TRBV4-1	.	12	TRBJ1-6	.	CASSQGARTLHF
TRBV15	TRBD1	17	TRBJ1-5	.	CATSLLGTEYSNQPQHF
TRBV15	.	17	TRBJ2-7	.	CATSRATTGTSSYEQYF
TRBV11-2	TRBD2	16	TRBJ2-2	few	CASSFSTSGRPGELFF
TRBV14	.	14	TRBJ2-2	.	CASSERGIVGELFF
TRBV28	.	14	TRBJ1-2	few	CASSPPGQTYGYTF
TRBV5-1	.	15	TRBJ2-2	.	CASSLGLVGDGELFF
TRBV20-1	.	13	TRBJ1-1	.	CSASGPQGTEAFF
TRBV28	.	14	TRBJ1-2	.	CASSLSHLPDGYTF
TRBV29-1	TRBD1	11	TRBJ1-1	once	CSVTGDTEAFF
TRBV6-5	TRBD1	14	TRBJ2-2	.	CASSSQGASGELFF
TRBV28	.	16	TRBJ2-3	.	CASSLRNLGGADTQYF
TRBV24-1	.	15	TRBJ1-1	.	CATSGGGADNKEAFF
TRBV30	.	13	TRBJ2-2	.	CAWQRANTGELFF
TRBV7-9	TRBD1	15	TRBJ2-1	.	CASSLGDRGFDEQFF
TRBV3-1/TRBV3-2	.	16	TRBJ2-2	.	CASSKLGVANTGELFF
TRBV5-4	.	14	TRBJ2-3	.	CASSLGTSTDTQYF
TRBV30	TRBD1	13	TRBJ1-1	.	CAWSGDRAPGAFF
TRBV28	TRBD2	15	TRBJ2-1	.	CASSLRSGGLNEQFF
TRBV2	.	14	TRBJ2-3	.	CASRRQASTDTQYF
TRBV19	.	13	TRBJ2-1	.	CASSHRRGQFSFF
TRBV27	TRBD2	16	TRBJ2-1	.	CASSLSVRGGHNEQFF
TRBV5-4	.	15	TRBJ2-2	.	CASSLAAGLPGELFF
TRBV28	.	14	TRBJ1-5	.	CASSPTKNNQPQHF
TRBV2	.	13	TRBJ2-5	.	CASSLDNQETQYF
TRBV10-3	TRBD2	17	TRBJ2-1	many	CAIIRTSGTSSYNEQFF
TRBV5-1	.	13	TRBJ2-5	.	CASSPDRPETQYF
TRBV3-1/TRBV3-2	.	16	TRBJ2-6	.	CASSQDSYQGANVLTF
TRBV14	TRBD2	17	TRBJ2-5	.	CASSQAWTSGSGETQYF
TRBV2	.	15	TRBJ2-2	.	CASVPPRPNTGELFF
TRBV2	.	14	TRBJ1-5	few	CASSELTENQPQHF
TRBV19	.	12	TRBJ1-2	.	CASSIAEGGYTF
TRBV9	.	15	TRBJ2-3	.	CASSVGSGTTDTQYF
TRBV6-5	TRBD2	16	TRBJ2-1	.	CASSYGTSAIYNEQFF
TRBV6-1	.	15	TRBJ1-4	.	CASSEAGGAGEKLFF
TRBV7-6	TRBD1	13	TRBJ2-4	.	CASSPAQGNIQYF